This T cell receptor beta chain was documented in a study of patients and donors after allogeneic stem cell transplantation. Trimming cost V 7 bases and J 5 bases; bases outside gene matches: 8. The CDR3 has 15 amino acids. Germline CDR1 reads MDHEN; CDR2 reads SYDVKM. TCRdb reprocessed the RT-PCR reads with MiXCR, giving one entry per CDR3 protein. The repertoire has 28,000 or so distinct CDR3 sequences, nearly 7% of them found once; the top ten carry around a third. The source of this sequence is a human donor who was either an allogeneic HSCT recipient or a stem cell or donor lymphocyte infusion donor (not recorded which). It is not recorded whose cells these are; they may come from a transplant donor. Sequences were obtained from blood, either unsorted or a sorted T cell fraction (not recorded which). This sequence joins TRBV28 and TRBJ2-7; 13 positions match TRBD2. The CDR3 DNA reads as TGTGCCAGCACTACCGGGACTAGCGGGACTAACGAGCAGTACTTC. Protein sequence: CASTTGTSGTNEQYF.